The present entry profiles one T cell receptor beta chain with its context. Antigen: not known. The whole isolated RNA underwent reverse transcription, so sequencing captured expressed TCRB transcripts. Generated by immunoSEQ multiplex PCR, the TCRdb table keeps only in-frame clones and is missing some. This sample has 500,000 to 850,000 clones, with roughly 13% found just once. This sample stems from a study of beta chain features in type 1 diabetes. Trimming removed 3 bases from V and 1 base from J, with 13 bases in between. This CDR3 is built from 15 residues. CDR1 is MNHEY, CDR2 SMNVEV, per germline (reference sequence). Study-level results: A closer apparent resemblance between naive, central memory and Treg TCRB repertoires was seen in patients than in healthy donors. All four CD4+ subsets from Type 1 diabetes patients carried moderately but significantly shorter TCRB CDR3s. A potential PCR bias toward shorter templates would be equal in patient and control samples.

The sequencing input was naive CD4+ T cells from blood. The V and J genes are TRBV27 and TRBJ2-7; D possibly corresponds to TRBD2 (6 bases). This TCR was sampled from a man between 18 and 35 years old with type 1 diabetes. In DNA form, the CDR3 reads TGTGCCAGCAGTTTTAGTAGCGGAACTTCCTACGAGCAGTACTTC. Translated, it gives CASSFSSGTSYEQYF.